These 10 T cell receptor beta chains were sequenced from one sample in a study of control samples from healthy donors and cancer patients. The protocol was immunoSEQ multiplex PCR, while the TCRdb copy is restricted to in-frame clones and leaves out a portion. The data hold about 150,000 clones, with under 90% observed a single time. Sequences were obtained from blood. The receptors shown here come from a man in his thirties or forties in good health.

This chain joins TRBV2 and TRBJ1-5; D is undetermined. The CDR3 runs 11 residues. Germline CDR1 and CDR2: SNHLY and FYNNEI. Trimming stripped 4 bases from V and 9 bases from J, with 7 bases between. The CDR3 here is CASSADGPQHF. The CDR3 coding sequence is TGTGCCAGCAGTGCTGATGGGCCCCAGCATTTT.

The gene calls are TRBV2 and TRBJ2-3; maybe TRBD1 (6 bases). The CDR3 has 13 amino acids. Germline V gene lookup returns CDR1 SNHLY and CDR2 FYNNEI. The ends were cut back, 6 bases at V and 7 bases at J, with 14 bases in the middle. The CDR3 DNA sequence: TGTGCCAGCAGCGCCGTTGGACAGAATACGCAGTATTTT. Residues: CASSAVGQNTQYF. Looking up the rest from reference TRBV2 and TRBJ2-3 gives the full variable domain: EPEVTQTPSHQVTQMGQEVILRCVPISNHLYFYWYRQILGQKVEFLVSFYNNEISEKSEIFDDQFSVERPDGSNFTLKIRSTKLEDSAMYFCASSAVGQNTQYFGPGTRLTVL.

The rearrangement links TRBV11-3 to TRBJ1-2; D remains ambiguous. Trimming took 4 bases from V and 6 from J, leaving 12 bases between them. Germline-derived CDR1 and CDR2 are SGHNT and YENEEA. The CDR3 consists of 13 residues. The CDR3 region is CASSSRGTDGYTF. Written as DNA, the CDR3 is TGTGCCAGCAGCTCCCGAGGTACCGATGGCTACACCTTC.

This clone was found a few times. This chain joins TRBV2 and TRBJ2-2; a weak D match, TRBD2 (5 bases). V lost 8 bases, J lost 2 bases, and 9 bases lay in between. CDR1 and CDR2 from the germline V gene are SNHLY and FYNNEI. The CDR3 consists of 13 residues. The chain's CDR3 is CASGGLNTGELFF. The DNA for the CDR3 is TGTGCCAGCGGCGGACTCAACACCGGGGAGCTGTTTTTT. Complete variable domain (other parts from reference TRBV2 and TRBJ2-2): EPEVTQTPSHQVTQMGQEVILRCVPISNHLYFYWYRQILGQKVEFLVSFYNNEISEKSEIFDDQFSVERPDGSNFTLKIRSTKLEDSAMYFCASGGLNTGELFFGEGSRLTVL.

The chain joins TRBV4-1 to TRBJ1-4; tentatively, D is TRBD1 (5 bases). Germline values: CDR1 MGHRA, CDR2 YSYEKL. CDR3 length: 15 residues. V dropped 8 bases and J dropped 5 bases, with 18 bases sitting between them. The DNA for the CDR3 is TGCGCCAGCTCTGCTACAGGTCTCGGCAATGAAAAACTGTTTTTT. The encoded protein is CASSATGLGNEKLFF.

The chain uses TRBV30 and TRBJ2-7, with 7 bases fitting TRBD2. Germline V gives CDR1 GTSNPN, CDR2 SVGIG (reference sequence). V was clipped by 2 bases and J by 1 base; unmatched bases: 14. The CDR3 spans 17 residues. This chain's CDR3 is CAWSSRLAAFGSYEQYF. The CDR3 DNA reads as TGTGCCTGGAGTTCGCGACTAGCTGCATTTGGGTCCTACGAGCAGTACTTC.

This rearrangement joins TRBV29-1 to TRBJ2-5; D is possibly TRBD1 (6 bases). The CDR3 extends over 13 amino acids. Trimming pared 7 bases from V and 4 bases from J, leaving 16 bases between. Per germline, CDR1 SQVTM and CDR2 ANQGSEA. In DNA, the CDR3 is TGCAGCGCCGGGCGGCTGGGGGCAGAGACCCAGTACTTC. Translating it yields CSAGRLGAETQYF.

The gene calls are TRBV7-2 and TRBJ1-2; D not certain. The CDR3 is made up of 13 amino acids. V shed 5 bases and J shed 5 bases, with 12 bases lying between them. The germline V gene has CDR1 SGHTA and CDR2 FQGNSA. The CDR3 is CASSTGEKYGYTF. DNA of the CDR3: TGTGCCAGCAGCACCGGGGAGAAGTATGGCTACACCTTC.

In its sample, this clone was seen a few times. At the DNA level, this CDR3 is encoded by other sequences in the same sample as well. CDR3 nucleotide sequence: TGCGCCAGCAGCCAAGTAGCGGACTTGTCCTACGAGCAGTACTTC. Protein sequence: CASSQVADLSYEQYF. This chain connects TRBV4-3 to TRBJ2-7, with D possibly being TRBD2 (6 bases). Germline V lookup: CDR1 LGHNA, CDR2 YSLEER. This CDR3 has 15 residues. V was cut by 1 base and J by 1 base, with 11 bases left in between.

The chain is built from TRBV7-8 and TRBJ1-2, with D perhaps TRBD1 (5 bases). The length of the CDR3 is 12 residues. The ends were cut back, 0 bases at V and 9 bases at J, with 8 bases in the middle. CDR1 and CDR2 from the germline V gene are SGHVS and FQNEAQ. CDR3 sequence (DNA): TGTGCCAGCAGCTTAGCACAGGACAGCTACACCTTC. Residues: CASSLAQDSYTF.